Listed below are T cell receptor beta chains from one sample, sequenced in a study of identical twins. TCRdb fed the 5' RACE reads into MiXCR, producing one record per CDR3 protein. Of roughly 1,500,000 distinct CDR3 sequences in the sample, under 35% were seen once. Sequencing input: cord blood. The source is a newborn girl in good health. Both conserved end residues are part of each CDR3. Fields, in order: clone size, J gene, V gene, D gene, CDR3 DNA, CDR3 protein. A D gene is named only where the DNA matches it firmly. Only part of the rows carry a size: once, few, many, or a class if the clone is expanded.

abundance: few
j_gene: TRBJ1-1
v_gene: TRBV9
d_gene: -
CDR3nt: TGTGCCAGCAAAGGGGCCCCCCAGGGGTTGAACACTGAAGCTTTCTTT
CDR3aa: CASKGAPQGLNTEAFF

abundance: -
j_gene: TRBJ1-1
v_gene: TRBV7-9
d_gene: -
CDR3nt: TGTGCCAGCTTAGGACAGAACACTGAAGCTTTCTTT
CDR3aa: CASLGQNTEAFF

abundance: -
j_gene: TRBJ1-1
v_gene: TRBV3-1
d_gene: -
CDR3nt: TGTGCCAGCAGCCAAAAGGGGGGCGGGGCTGAAGCTTTCTTT
CDR3aa: CASSQKGGGAEAFF

abundance: -
j_gene: TRBJ2-7
v_gene: TRBV6-5
d_gene: -
CDR3nt: TGTGCCAGCAGTTCCGGACGAAGCTCCTACAATGAGCAGTACTTC
CDR3aa: CASSSGRSSYNEQYF

abundance: -
j_gene: TRBJ2-3
v_gene: TRBV27
d_gene: -
CDR3nt: TGTGCCAGCAGCCCCGAGCGGCTTAGGGGGGATACGCAGTATTTT
CDR3aa: CASSPERLRGDTQYF

abundance: -
j_gene: TRBJ1-4
v_gene: TRBV10-3
d_gene: TRBD1
CDR3nt: TGTGCCATCAGCGCGACAGGGAAATATGAAAAACTGTTTTTT
CDR3aa: CAISATGKYEKLFF

abundance: few
j_gene: TRBJ1-1
v_gene: TRBV2
d_gene: TRBD1
CDR3nt: TGTGCCAGCAGGATGGACAGGGGGCCGATCACTGAAGCTTTCTTT
CDR3aa: CASRMDRGPITEAFF

abundance: -
j_gene: TRBJ2-7
v_gene: TRBV24-1
d_gene: -
CDR3nt: TGTGCCACCAGTGATAAAGGTCCTGGCGAGCAGTACTTC
CDR3aa: CATSDKGPGEQYF

abundance: -
j_gene: TRBJ1-6
v_gene: TRBV3-1
d_gene: -
CDR3nt: TGTGCCAGCAGCTCCAGGGTTAATTCACCCCTCCACTTT
CDR3aa: CASSSRVNSPLHF

abundance: -
j_gene: TRBJ1-1
v_gene: TRBV20-1
d_gene: -
CDR3nt: TGCAGTGCTAGAGATAAGGTTTTCACTGAAGCTTTCTTT
CDR3aa: CSARDKVFTEAFF

abundance: -
j_gene: TRBJ2-7
v_gene: TRBV5-1
d_gene: TRBD1
CDR3nt: TGCGCCAGCAGCCCTCGGGATTCGGGACAGGCGATCTACGAGCAGTACTTC
CDR3aa: CASSPRDSGQAIYEQYF

abundance: few
j_gene: TRBJ2-3
v_gene: TRBV19
d_gene: -
CDR3nt: TGTGCCAGTAGTATAGGGGTCCAGGATAGCACAGATACGCAGTATTTT
CDR3aa: CASSIGVQDSTDTQYF

abundance: many
j_gene: TRBJ2-3
v_gene: TRBV9
d_gene: -
CDR3nt: TGTGCCAGCAGCGTAGATGTGGGTCCCGGAGTTGATACGCAGTATTTT
CDR3aa: CASSVDVGPGVDTQYF

abundance: few
j_gene: TRBJ2-1
v_gene: TRBV24-1
d_gene: -
CDR3nt: TGTGCCACCAGTGATTCACCCCGGGACACCAATGAGCAGTTCTTC
CDR3aa: CATSDSPRDTNEQFF

abundance: many
j_gene: TRBJ2-1
v_gene: TRBV12-3/TRBV12-4
d_gene: -
CDR3nt: TGTGCCAGCAGTTTGGAAGGGACATACAATGAGCAGTTCTTC
CDR3aa: CASSLEGTYNEQFF

abundance: -
j_gene: TRBJ1-5
v_gene: TRBV28
d_gene: -
CDR3nt: TGTGCCAGCGAAGAGGCGAGCAATCAGCCCCAGCATTTT
CDR3aa: CASEEASNQPQHF

abundance: -
j_gene: TRBJ2-4
v_gene: TRBV20-1
d_gene: -
CDR3nt: TGCAGTGCTGTCCGGGTGGCGGGACCCAAAAACATTCAGTACTTC
CDR3aa: CSAVRVAGPKNIQYF

abundance: few
j_gene: TRBJ2-7
v_gene: TRBV28
d_gene: TRBD1
CDR3nt: TGTGCCAGCAGTTTAATGGCAGGGGGTTCCTACGAGCAGTACTTC
CDR3aa: CASSLMAGGSYEQYF

abundance: -
j_gene: TRBJ2-1
v_gene: TRBV10-3
d_gene: -
CDR3nt: TGTGCCATCAGTGAGCCTTGGCGTCAGCGGGACAATGAGCAGTTCTTC
CDR3aa: CAISEPWRQRDNEQFF

abundance: few
j_gene: TRBJ2-5
v_gene: TRBV20-1
d_gene: -
CDR3nt: TGCAGTGCTAGAGTGGCAGGGGCTATCGGGACCCAGTACTTC
CDR3aa: CSARVAGAIGTQYF

abundance: -
j_gene: TRBJ2-7
v_gene: TRBV20-1
d_gene: TRBD1
CDR3nt: TGCAGTGCTAGAGAAGGGGGACAGGGTCCCGAGCAGTACTTC
CDR3aa: CSAREGGQGPEQYF

abundance: many
j_gene: TRBJ2-7
v_gene: TRBV29-1
d_gene: TRBD1
CDR3nt: TGCAGCGTTGAAGGGACAGGGTTCCACGAGCAGTACTTC
CDR3aa: CSVEGTGFHEQYF

abundance: once
j_gene: TRBJ1-2
v_gene: TRBV7-2
d_gene: -
CDR3nt: TGTGCCAGCAGCTCGGGACCGGGCGTTAACTATGGCTACACCTTC
CDR3aa: CASSSGPGVNYGYTF

abundance: -
j_gene: TRBJ2-3
v_gene: TRBV12-3/TRBV12-4
d_gene: -
CDR3nt: TGTGCCAGCAGCTTTAGGAACGGACCGATCACAGATGCGCAGTATTTT
CDR3aa: CASSFRNGPITDAQYF

abundance: few
j_gene: TRBJ1-4
v_gene: TRBV15
d_gene: -
CDR3nt: TGTGCCACCAGCAGAGGGGGAAGGCTCGCTTCGAATGAAAAACTGTTTTTT
CDR3aa: CATSRGGRLASNEKLFF

abundance: few
j_gene: TRBJ1-1
v_gene: TRBV29-1
d_gene: -
CDR3nt: TGCAGCGTCAGGGTAATGAACACTGAAGCTTTCTTT
CDR3aa: CSVRVMNTEAFF

abundance: -
j_gene: TRBJ2-2
v_gene: TRBV20-1
d_gene: TRBD2
CDR3nt: TGCAGTGCTAGAGTACGGTCGGGGGGGAGCACCGGGGAGCTGTTTTTT
CDR3aa: CSARVRSGGSTGELFF

abundance: -
j_gene: TRBJ2-1
v_gene: TRBV20-1
d_gene: -
CDR3nt: TGCAGTGCTAGCCACGACGGAACCTACAATGAGCAGTTCTTC
CDR3aa: CSASHDGTYNEQFF

abundance: -
j_gene: TRBJ1-2
v_gene: TRBV13
d_gene: -
CDR3nt: TGTGCCAGCAGCTTAACCTCGTACGGGAACTATGGCTACACCTTC
CDR3aa: CASSLTSYGNYGYTF

abundance: few
j_gene: TRBJ2-5
v_gene: TRBV29-1
d_gene: TRBD2
CDR3nt: TGCAGCGTTGCCTCAACTAGCGGGAGCGGAGAGACCCAGTACTTC
CDR3aa: CSVASTSGSGETQYF

abundance: -
j_gene: TRBJ2-1
v_gene: TRBV5-1
d_gene: TRBD2
CDR3nt: TGCGCCAGCAGCCTGACCGGGACTAGCCCCATGAATGAGCAGTTCTTC
CDR3aa: CASSLTGTSPMNEQFF

abundance: few
j_gene: TRBJ1-1
v_gene: TRBV5-1
d_gene: TRBD1
CDR3nt: TGCGCCAGCAGCGATGACAGGGAAATCACTGAAGCTTTCTTT
CDR3aa: CASSDDREITEAFF

abundance: -
j_gene: TRBJ2-5
v_gene: TRBV20-1
d_gene: TRBD2
CDR3nt: TGCAGTGCGCCTGCGGGGGGCCAAGAGACCCAGTACTTC
CDR3aa: CSAPAGGQETQYF

abundance: -
j_gene: TRBJ2-3
v_gene: TRBV5-1
d_gene: -
CDR3nt: TGCGCCAGCAGCTTAGGGGAGGACTACACAGATACGCAGTATTTT
CDR3aa: CASSLGEDYTDTQYF

abundance: few
j_gene: TRBJ2-7
v_gene: TRBV28
d_gene: TRBD2
CDR3nt: TGTGCCAGCAGCCAAATAGCGGGAGGGCCCTACGAGCAGTACTTC
CDR3aa: CASSQIAGGPYEQYF

abundance: -
j_gene: TRBJ2-5
v_gene: TRBV6-1
d_gene: -
CDR3nt: TGTGCCAGCAGTGAATTGGGCAAAGAGACCCAGTACTTC
CDR3aa: CASSELGKETQYF

abundance: -
j_gene: TRBJ2-2
v_gene: TRBV2
d_gene: TRBD1
CDR3nt: TGTGCCAGCGTAGAGGGGGCCGGGAACACCGGGGAGCTGTTTTTT
CDR3aa: CASVEGAGNTGELFF

abundance: -
j_gene: TRBJ2-2
v_gene: TRBV3-1
d_gene: -
CDR3nt: TGTGCCAGCAGCCAGTCCTACAGGGTGGAGGACACCGGGGAGCTGTTTTTT
CDR3aa: CASSQSYRVEDTGELFF

abundance: -
j_gene: TRBJ1-2
v_gene: TRBV6-5
d_gene: -
CDR3nt: TGTGCCAGCAGTTACTCCAACAGGCTGAACTATGGCTACACCTTC
CDR3aa: CASSYSNRLNYGYTF

abundance: -
j_gene: TRBJ2-6
v_gene: TRBV5-1
d_gene: -
CDR3nt: TGCGCCAGCAGCTTCTCCTTGAGCTCTGGGGCCAACGTCCTGACTTTC
CDR3aa: CASSFSLSSGANVLTF

abundance: -
j_gene: TRBJ1-1
v_gene: TRBV2
d_gene: -
CDR3nt: TGTGCCAGCAGTGTTGGAGGCCCTCCTGAAGCTTTCTTT
CDR3aa: CASSVGGPPEAFF

abundance: -
j_gene: TRBJ2-7
v_gene: TRBV10-1
d_gene: TRBD2
CDR3nt: TGCGCCAGCAGTGAACTAGCGGGGGCTTCCGAGCAGTACTTC
CDR3aa: CASSELAGASEQYF

abundance: -
j_gene: TRBJ2-1
v_gene: TRBV7-8
d_gene: TRBD2
CDR3nt: TGTGCCAGCAGAGGACTAGCGGGAAGGGTCCACAATGAGCAGTTCTTC
CDR3aa: CASRGLAGRVHNEQFF

abundance: once
j_gene: TRBJ1-1
v_gene: TRBV3-1
d_gene: TRBD1
CDR3nt: TGTGCCAGCAACCCCCGGGACAGGGTCATGAACACTGAAGCTTTCTTT
CDR3aa: CASNPRDRVMNTEAFF

abundance: -
j_gene: TRBJ2-7
v_gene: TRBV2
d_gene: -
CDR3nt: TGTGCCAGCGCTGCCCCCTCCCACTACGAGCAGTACTTC
CDR3aa: CASAAPSHYEQYF

abundance: few
j_gene: TRBJ2-2
v_gene: TRBV6-1
d_gene: -
CDR3nt: TGTGCCGCCCGGAGGGGTCCACGGGAGCTGTTTTTT
CDR3aa: CAARRGPRELFF

abundance: -
j_gene: TRBJ2-7
v_gene: TRBV12-3/TRBV12-4
d_gene: TRBD1
CDR3nt: TGTGCCAGCAGGATGACAGGGGCCTACGAGCAGTACTTC
CDR3aa: CASRMTGAYEQYF

abundance: -
j_gene: TRBJ2-1
v_gene: TRBV3-1
d_gene: -
CDR3nt: TGTGCCAGCAGCCCCTGGGTAGCCCAGGGTGAGCAGTTCTTC
CDR3aa: CASSPWVAQGEQFF

abundance: -
j_gene: TRBJ1-5
v_gene: TRBV4-2
d_gene: -
CDR3nt: TGTGCCAGCAGCCAAGGGGGTAGTGAGAATCAGCCCCAGCATTTT
CDR3aa: CASSQGGSENQPQHF

abundance: few
j_gene: TRBJ1-1
v_gene: TRBV28
d_gene: TRBD1
CDR3nt: TGTGCCAGCACCTTGACAGGGGGCAGGAAAGCTTTCTTT
CDR3aa: CASTLTGGRKAFF

abundance: -
j_gene: TRBJ2-3
v_gene: TRBV7-2
d_gene: -
CDR3nt: TGTGCCAGCAGCCCCCGACTAGTTTCTGGCCCAGATACGCAGTATTTT
CDR3aa: CASSPRLVSGPDTQYF

abundance: -
j_gene: TRBJ2-1
v_gene: TRBV7-2
d_gene: TRBD2
CDR3nt: TGTGCCAGCAGCTTAGCGACGGGAGGGAACAATGAGCAGTTCTTC
CDR3aa: CASSLATGGNNEQFF

abundance: -
j_gene: TRBJ2-1
v_gene: TRBV2
d_gene: -
CDR3nt: TGTGCCAGCGGCCCTGGCGGACTCTCCTACAATGAGCAGTTCTTC
CDR3aa: CASGPGGLSYNEQFF

abundance: -
j_gene: TRBJ1-3
v_gene: TRBV7-6
d_gene: -
CDR3nt: TGTGCCAGCAGCCCCCCGACAGGTTCTGGAAACACCATATATTTT
CDR3aa: CASSPPTGSGNTIYF

abundance: -
j_gene: TRBJ1-2
v_gene: TRBV4-2
d_gene: TRBD1
CDR3nt: TGTGCCAGCAGCCAACGAGGGGGCAGGGACTATGGCTACACCTTC
CDR3aa: CASSQRGGRDYGYTF

abundance: -
j_gene: TRBJ2-3
v_gene: TRBV24-1
d_gene: TRBD2
CDR3nt: TGTGCCACCAGTGATCCCGCGGGGGGAACAGATACGCAGTATTTT
CDR3aa: CATSDPAGGTDTQYF

abundance: few
j_gene: TRBJ2-1
v_gene: TRBV3-1
d_gene: -
CDR3nt: TGTGCCAGCAGCCAAGATATAGTAGATTCCTACAATGAGCAGTTCTTC
CDR3aa: CASSQDIVDSYNEQFF

abundance: -
j_gene: TRBJ2-1
v_gene: TRBV6-5
d_gene: -
CDR3nt: TGTGCCAGCAGAGACCCTGGCTATCAGCAGTTCTTC
CDR3aa: CASRDPGYQQFF

abundance: -
j_gene: TRBJ2-7
v_gene: TRBV7-8
d_gene: TRBD2
CDR3nt: TGTGCCAACAGCCGCAGACTAGCTGGGTACGAGCAGTACTTC
CDR3aa: CANSRRLAGYEQYF